This T cell receptor (beta chain) came from a study of OX40 agonist ivuxolimab in advanced cancers. Looking at the study overall: Under the entry rules, prior anti-PD-1, anti-PD-L1 or anti-CTLA-4 therapy was allowed, and more than 35% had some. Whole-study findings and limits: There were, on average, more expanded clones in CD8+ T cells than in CD4+. At doses 0.1 to 3.0 mg/kg, CD4+ and CD8+ clones expanded.

To note about this clone: Antigen unknown.

Repertoires were generated with immunoSEQ multiplex PCR, while TCRdb's copy carries only in-frame clones and drops some. The table records roughly 29,000 clones, 84% of them present only once. The timepoints at which blood was sampled were baseline, cycle 4 day 1, and cycle 7 day 1. Trimming stripped 6 bases from V and 5 bases from J, with 19 bases between. This CDR3 has 15 amino acids. Germline V lookup: CDR1 LGHNT, CDR2 FRNRAP. This TCR came from an adult with an advanced solid tumor such as melanoma, head and neck, liver or kidney cancer. The V call is TRBV12-5, the J call TRBJ2-5, with unresolved D. The source was CD4+ or CD8+ T cells sorted from blood, collected in a trial of the OX40 agonist ivuxolimab. The CDR3 coding sequence is TGTGCTAGTGGACCGCCGGACCGCTTCGGGGAGACCCAGTACTTC. It specifies CASGPPDRFGETQYF. The whole variable domain, filled in from reference TRBV12-5 and TRBJ2-5, reads DARVTQTPRHKVTEMGQEVTMRCQPILGHNTVFWYRQTMMQGLELLAYFRNRAPLDDSGMPKDRFSAEMPDATLATLKIQPSEPRDSAVYFCASGPPDRFGETQYFGPGTRLLVL.